Presented here are 8 T cell receptor beta chains from one specimen sequenced in a study of vaccination and CD4 T cells after COVID-19. Oncomine TCR Beta short-read sequencing was applied to DNA from cultured CD4+ T cells. TCRdb re-analysed the PCR reads in MiXCR, keeping a single row per CDR3 protein. This table has 20,000 or so distinct CDR3 sequences, 40% appearing once. For these TCRs, the target antigens are not known. Treatment described: approximately 9-day PBMC culture with coronavirus spike peptide pools or control peptides (ViraFEST assay). The material was CD4+ T cells from blood, cultured in vitro, obtained after SARS-CoV-2 vaccination. The receptors were sampled from a human donor who had recovered from COVID-19.

There are a few counts of this clonotype. CDR3 protein: CSGLRDTGPNEQFF. Here the CDR3 DNA reads TGCAGTGGTCTTAGGGACACCGGCCCCAATGAGCAGTTCTTC. The V gene is TRBV20-1, the J gene TRBJ2-1; D may be TRBD1 (6 bases). CDR3 length: 14 residues. V lost 7 bases to trimming and J lost 6 bases, with 19 bases between them. Germline lookup yields CDR1 DFQATT and CDR2 SNEGSKA (reference sequence).

This clonotype appeared once. V is TRBV6-2 or TRBV6-3 and J is TRBJ2-3; D might be TRBD1 or TRBD2, each matching 5 bases. The V gene's germline CDR1 is MNHEY and CDR2 SVGEGT. V shed 4 bases and J shed 0 bases, with 11 bases lying between them. This CDR3 region has 15 residues. The CDR3 coding sequence is TGTGCCAGCAGTTGGGACGGAGCTAGCACAGATACGCAGTATTTT. As protein: CASSWDGASTDTQYF.

The chain combines TRBV27 with TRBJ1-2; the D gene is possibly TRBD1 (6 bases). The CDR3 is 14 amino acids. Germline V gives CDR1 MNHEY, CDR2 SMNVEV (reference sequence). With 6 bases removed from V and 7 bases from J, the gap between germline ends came to 18 bases. The CDR3 region has the DNA TGTGCCAGCAGACGGGATTTTGGGGGCGGTGGCTACACCTTC. Its translation: CASRRDFGGGGYTF.

J is TRBJ2-7 and V is TRBV7-6; TRBD2 aligns across 9 bases. Germline assignment: CDR1 SGHVS and CDR2 FNYEAQ. The junction had 14 bases not matched to a gene; V was cut back by 5 bases and J by 6 bases. CDR3 length: 16 residues. CDR3 DNA sequence: TGTGCCAGCAGCCCAAGAGGAGTTAGCGGGAGTGCCGAGCAGTACTTC. This codes for CASSPRGVSGSAEQYF.

The chain recombines TRBV6-1 with TRBJ1-1; no definite D call. The CDR3 is made up of 16 amino acids. Deletions cut 6 bases from V and 0 bases from J, with 17 bases between. The germline V gene has CDR1 MNHNS and CDR2 SASEGT. The CDR3 DNA sequence: TGTGCCAGCAGACGAACCTTGACGGTGATGAACACTGAAGCTTTCTTT. Protein sequence: CASRRTLTVMNTEAFF.

This rearrangement joins TRBV30 to TRBJ2-1; D gene uncertain. Germline V gene lookup returns CDR1 GTSNPN and CDR2 SVGIG (reference sequence). This CDR3 spans 13 amino acids. V gave up 0 bases and J gave up 4 bases, with 7 bases separating them. CDR3 DNA sequence: TGTGCCTGGAGTGTAGCCATTTACAATGAGCAGTTCTTC. Translation: CAWSVAIYNEQFF.

V and J are TRBV6-2 or TRBV6-3 and TRBJ2-7, with D possibly matching TRBD2 (6 bases). V gave up 5 bases and J gave up 1 base, with 21 bases separating them. CDR3 length: 17 residues. Germline V gives CDR1 MNHEY, CDR2 SVGEGT. CDR3 nucleotide sequence: TGTGCCAGCAGTCCTATTACCGGGACTCGGCGATCCTACGAGCAGTACTTC. Translating gives CASSPITGTRRSYEQYF.

This clonotype was recorded a few times. The chain joins TRBV20-1 to TRBJ1-2; TRBD1 might be the D (6 bases). CDR3 length: 13 amino acids. The germline gives CDR1 DFQATT, CDR2 SNEGSKA (reference sequence). Trimming removed 6 bases at V and 1 base at J, with 12 bases between. The CDR3 sequence is CSAPGALNYGYTF. The CDR3 coding sequence is TGCAGTGCCCCAGGGGCCCTTAACTATGGCTACACCTTC.